A single sample gave rise to the 14 T cell receptor beta chains below, sequenced in a study of cytomegalovirus exposure and HLA in healthy donors. The PCR had 60 Vbeta and 13 Jbeta primers. Clones were sequenced by immunoSEQ multiplex PCR, and TCRdb holds only the in-frame ones, with some missing. The sample lists 100,000 to 150,000 clones, around 71% occurring once. What was sequenced was PBMCs. All receptors come from a woman aged 60 to 75 in good health and CMV-seropositive.

This clone was observed a few times. The V call is TRBV7-2, the J call TRBJ1-5, with TRBD1 identical over 7 bases. Looked up from germline, CDR1 is SGHTA and CDR2 is FQGNSA. Losses at the gene ends were 4 bases for V and 3 bases for J; bases not matched to a gene: 6. CDR3 length equals 15 residues. The DNA of the CDR3 is TGTGCCAGCAGCTCAAAGACAGGGCACAATCAGCCCCAGCATTTT. This sequence encodes CASSSKTGHNQPQHF. Filled out from reference TRBV7-2 and TRBJ1-5, the complete variable domain reads GAGVSQSPSNKVTEKGKDVELRCDPISGHTALYWYRQSLGQGLEFLIYFQGNSAPDKSGLPSDRFSAERTGGSVSTLTIQRTQQEDSAVYLCASSSKTGHNQPQHFGDGTRLSIL.

The chain is built from TRBV7-9 and TRBJ2-7; 11 bases align to TRBD1. The germline gives CDR1 SEHNR, CDR2 FQNEAQ (reference sequence). Losses at the gene ends were 3 bases for V and 2 bases for J; bases not matched to a gene: 6. CDR3 size: 16 residues. CDR3 DNA sequence: TGTGCCAGCAGCTTCCCGGACAGGGGGCCCCCCTACGAGCAGTACTTC. Its translation is CASSFPDRGPPYEQYF. Full variable domain (missing parts from reference TRBV7-9 and TRBJ2-7): DTGVSQNPRHKITKRGQNVTFRCDPISEHNRLYWYRQTLGQGPEFLTYFQNEAQLEKSRLLSDRFSAERPKGSFSTLEIQRTEQGDSAMYLCASSFPDRGPPYEQYFGPGTRLTVT.

The J gene is TRBJ1-5, the V gene TRBV2; 7 nucleotides line up with TRBD1. V shed 8 bases and J 0 bases; nucleotides not matched to a gene: 7. The length of the CDR3 is 15 residues. Germline CDR1 is SNHLY and CDR2 is FYNNEI. The DNA of the CDR3 is TGTGCCAGCCAGGACAGGACGTTTAGCAATCAGCCCCAGCATTTT. It is translated as CASQDRTFSNQPQHF.

The genes are TRBV5-1 and TRBJ2-1; 9 bases agree with TRBD1. Germline V CDR1 and CDR2: SGHRS, YFSETQ. This CDR3 is built from 16 residues. V lost 0 bases, J lost 4 bases, and 5 bases stayed unmatched. CDR3 sequence (DNA): TGCGCCAGCAGCTTGGGGGGACAGGGATCGTACAATGAGCAGTTCTTC. It translates to CASSLGGQGSYNEQFF.

The rearrangement links TRBV18 to TRBJ2-2; D is perhaps TRBD1 (7 bases). The V gene's germline CDR1 is KGHSH and CDR2 LQKENI. Deletions cut 6 bases from V and 3 bases from J, with 17 bases between. CDR3 length: 16 residues. The CDR3 here is CASSPPGRGDTGELFF. The CDR3 DNA reads TGTGCCAGCTCCCCCCCCGGCAGGGGGGACACCGGGGAGCTGTTTTTT.

The rearrangement uses TRBV6-6 and TRBJ1-1, with no clear D. Germline V gives CDR1 MNHNY, CDR2 SVGAGI (reference sequence). The CDR3 runs 13 residues. The V gene lost 0 bases and the J gene lost 6 bases, with 8 bases spanning the gap. In DNA form, the CDR3 reads TGTGCCAGCAGTTACTCCCGGAGGGCTGAAGCTTTCTTT. Translated, it gives CASSYSRRAEAFF.

The chain combines TRBV7-6 with TRBJ2-1; tentatively, D is TRBD2 (5 bases). CDR3 size: 16 residues. The V and J ends lost 8 bases and 9 bases respectively, with 26 bases between them. CDR1 and CDR2 from the germline V gene are SGHVS and FNYEAQ. This CDR3 is CASLNSREHGSGEQFF. In DNA, the CDR3 is TGTGCCAGCTTAAACTCTCGGGAACACGGCAGCGGTGAGCAGTTCTTC.

This clone appeared once. This chain joins TRBV19 and TRBJ2-3; D call uncertain. This CDR3 has 14 residues. Trimming took 4 bases from V and 0 from J, leaving 8 bases between them. Germline V gene data show CDR1 as LNHDA and CDR2 as SQIVND (reference sequence). CDR3 loop: CASSTPGSTDTQYF. In DNA form, the CDR3 reads TGTGCCAGTAGTACTCCGGGTAGCACAGATACGCAGTATTTT.

The J gene is TRBJ1-6, the V gene TRBV10-1; 8 nucleotides agree with TRBD1. J lost 8 bases, V lost 5 bases, and 5 bases had no gene match. Germline CDR1 and CDR2: WNHNN and SYGVQD (reference sequence). This CDR3 has 14 residues. The CDR3 DNA follows: TGCGCCAGCAGTCGGACAGGGACGGATTCACCCCTCCACTTT. It yields the protein CASSRTGTDSPLHF.

This clone was detected only a few times. CDR3 sequence reads: CASSQERTVNTEAFF. The CDR3 region has the DNA TGCGCCAGCAGCCAAGAACGGACAGTGAACACTGAAGCTTTCTTT. The chain carries TRBV4-1 and TRBJ1-1; D possibly corresponds to TRBD1 (6 bases). The CDR3 extends over 15 amino acids. Trimming removed 0 bases from V and 0 bases from J, with 8 bases in between. Germline CDR1 MGHRA, CDR2 YSYEKL.

V and J are TRBV29-1 and TRBJ2-1, with 10 positions matching TRBD2. The CDR3 is 14 amino acids. The ends lost 2 bases at V and 8 bases at J; junction bases unmatched: 6. The germline V gene encodes CDR1 SQVTM and CDR2 ANQGSEA. This chain's CDR3 is CSVEKAGGRYEQFF. The CDR3, as DNA: TGCAGCGTTGAAAAAGCGGGGGGGCGCTATGAGCAGTTCTTC.

This clone showed up just a few times. This sequence joins TRBV7-9 and TRBJ2-3; D is possibly TRBD1 (6 bases). The CDR3 covers 14 residues. Germline V CDR1 and CDR2: SEHNR, FQNEAQ (reference sequence). The germline V and J ends were trimmed by 7 bases and 7 bases, with 18 bases remaining between them. CDR3 sequence: CASNRGYGTNTQYF. CDR3 sequence (DNA): TGTGCCAGCAATAGGGGGTATGGTACAAATACGCAGTATTTT.

This chain links TRBV7-2 with TRBJ1-6; 11 bases line up with TRBD1. The J segment lost 12 bases and the V segment lost 6 bases, leaving 10 bases of the junction unmatched. Per the germline V gene, CDR1 is SGHTA and CDR2 is FQGNSA. The CDR3 has 15 residues. The DNA for the CDR3 is TGTGCCAGCAGGACCGGGACAGGGGGAATTCAACCCCTCCACTTT. This codes for CASRTGTGGIQPLHF.

For the CDR3, the DNA is TGTGCCAGCAGCTTTTCGGGTGGGAATGAGCAGTTCTTC. Protein: CASSFSGGNEQFF. J is TRBJ2-1 and V is TRBV7-9; D call uncertain. The CDR3 loop spans 13 amino acids. Germline V CDR1 and CDR2: SEHNR, FQNEAQ (reference sequence). Trimming pared 3 bases from V and 7 bases from J, leaving 10 bases between. Drawing the rest from reference TRBV7-9 and TRBJ2-1, the complete variable domain is DTGVSQNPRHKITKRGQNVTFRCDPISEHNRLYWYRQTLGQGPEFLTYFQNEAQLEKSRLLSDRFSAERPKGSFSTLEIQRTEQGDSAMYLCASSFSGGNEQFFGPGTRLTVL.